Presented here are 23 T cell receptor beta chains from one specimen sequenced in a study of OX40 agonist ivuxolimab in advanced cancers. Method: immunoSEQ multiplex PCR; TCRdb's copy keeps in-frame clones and lacks some. Of 30,000 to 40,000 clones listed, around 84% are singletons. The source was CD4+ or CD8+ T cells sorted from blood, collected in a trial of the OX40 agonist ivuxolimab. The receptors were sampled from an adult with an advanced solid tumor such as melanoma, head and neck, liver or kidney cancer.

The J gene is TRBJ1-1, the V gene TRBV2, with TRBD1 matching over 9 bases. The CDR3 extends over 13 amino acids. V lost 3 bases, J lost 9 bases, and 5 bases stayed unmatched. Germline V gives CDR1 SNHLY, CDR2 FYNNEI. CDR3 region: CASSEYGTGQAFF. DNA of the CDR3: TGTGCCAGCAGTGAGTATGGGACAGGGCAAGCTTTCTTT.

The V gene is TRBV29-1, the J gene TRBJ2-3; 7 bases match TRBD1. Looked up from germline, CDR1 is SQVTM and CDR2 is ANQGSEA. The J segment lost 4 bases and the V segment lost 6 bases, leaving 10 bases of the junction unmatched. This CDR3 comprises 14 residues. CDR3 loop: CSVGAGGRADTQYF. The CDR3 nucleotides are TGCAGCGTAGGGGCAGGGGGTAGGGCAGATACGCAGTATTTT.

The chain has TRBV4-3 and TRBJ1-1; weak D call: TRBD1 (5 bases). The CDR3 sequence is 16 residues long. Germline loops: CDR1 LGHNA, CDR2 YSLEER. V was clipped by 0 bases and J by 1 base, with 12 bases between them. The DNA of the CDR3 is TGCGCCAGCAGCCAAGATCGGGGACGGACGAACACTGAAGCTTTCTTT. It is translated as CASSQDRGRTNTEAFF.

The chain's CDR3 is CASRREGELVYGYTF. Written as DNA, the CDR3 is TGTGCCAGCAGGAGGGAGGGGGAGTTGGTCTATGGCTACACCTTC. This sequence joins TRBV2 and TRBJ1-2; perhaps TRBD1 as D (6 bases). The CDR3 runs to 15 residues. The ends were cut back, 6 bases at V and 4 bases at J, with 18 bases in the middle. Looked up from germline, CDR1 is SNHLY and CDR2 is FYNNEI.

This clone has only a few counts. The CDR3 loop reads CASSSLTDGNGYTF. In DNA, the CDR3 is TGTGCCAGCAGTTCTCTCACGGACGGCAATGGCTACACCTTC. V is TRBV27 and J is TRBJ1-2; D remains unclear. V lost 4 bases, J lost 6 bases, and 15 bases lay in between. Germline V gene sequence: CDR1 MNHEY, CDR2 SMNVEV (reference sequence). The CDR3 covers 14 residues.

This chain uses TRBV7-3 with TRBJ2-2; 8 bases match TRBD2. The ends lost 5 bases at V and 4 bases at J; junction bases unmatched: 9. The CDR3 loop spans 16 amino acids. Per the germline V gene, CDR1 is SGHTA and CDR2 is FQGTGA. CDR3 loop: CASSTLSGSGTGELFF. CDR3 DNA sequence: TGTGCCAGCAGCACCCTCAGCGGGAGTGGCACCGGGGAGCTGTTTTTT. The full variable domain, rest sourced from reference TRBV7-3 and TRBJ2-2, is GAGVSQTPSNKVTEKGKYVELRCDPISGHTALYWYRQSLGQGPEFLIYFQGTGAADDSGLPNDRFFAVRPEGSVSTLKIQRTERGDSAVYLCASSTLSGSGTGELFFGEGSRLTVL.

The chain combines TRBV30 with TRBJ2-1; D unresolved. Germline CDR1 reads GTSNPN; CDR2 reads SVGIG (reference sequence). The CDR3 is 12 amino acids. V was trimmed by 3 bases and J by 8 bases, leaving 11 bases between them. CDR3 coding DNA: TGTGCCTGGAGCGCCGATTCTTATGAGCAGTTCTTC. The encoded protein is CAWSADSYEQFF.

The genes are TRBV7-9 and TRBJ2-3; no clear D. Between the trimmed V and J ends, which lost 5 bases and 3 bases, there was a span of 3 bases. CDR1 is SEHNR, CDR2 FQNEAQ, per germline (reference sequence). The CDR3 is made up of 11 amino acids. The CDR3 reads CASSRTDTQYF. In DNA, the CDR3 is TGTGCCAGCAGCCGGACAGATACGCAGTATTTT.

The chain carries TRBV6-6 and TRBJ2-2; 8 bases are a match to TRBD2. CDR1 is MNHNY and CDR2 is SVGAGI in the germline V gene (reference sequence). V trimming: 8 bases; J trimming: 7 bases; junction bases outside the gene matches: 12. The CDR3 sequence is 15 residues long. CDR3 sequence reads: CASGARAGGGGELFF. The CDR3, as DNA: TGTGCCAGCGGAGCACGCGCGGGGGGTGGCGGGGAGCTGTTTTTT.

The V and J genes are TRBV10-3 and TRBJ2-7; TRBD1 is a possible D gene (5 bases). CDR3 length: 12 residues. CDR1 is ENHRY, CDR2 SYGVKD, per germline. V lost 11 bases and J 1 base, leaving 12 bases between the germline ends. This chain's CDR3 is CASRTPSYEQYF. DNA for the CDR3: TGTGCCTCTAGGACACCATCCTACGAGCAGTACTTC.

The V and J genes are TRBV2 and TRBJ1-2; no clear D. V was trimmed by 8 bases and J by 1 base, leaving 11 bases between them. CDR1 is SNHLY, CDR2 FYNNEI, per germline. The CDR3 extends over 13 amino acids. The chain's CDR3 is CASAPDVNYGYTF. The CDR3 nucleotides are TGTGCCAGCGCGCCTGACGTTAACTATGGCTACACCTTC.

V is TRBV7-2 and J is TRBJ1-1; D gene unclear. Between the trimmed V and J ends, which lost 3 bases and 5 bases, there was a span of 7 bases. CDR1 and CDR2 from the germline V gene are SGHTA and FQGNSA. The CDR3 covers 12 residues. The CDR3 DNA follows: TGTGCCAGCAGCTTCTTCGGGACTGAAGCTTTCTTT. This codes for CASSFFGTEAFF.

This clone has a handful of counts. J is TRBJ1-5 and V is TRBV9, with 9 bases aligning to TRBD1. Germline V gene sequence: CDR1 SGDLS, CDR2 YYNGEE. The CDR3 length is 14 residues. The V and J ends lost 4 bases and 4 bases, in that order; junction bases with no gene match: 3. CDR3 DNA sequence: TGTGCCAGCAGCTTGGGACAGGGAAATCAGCCCCAGCATTTT. This codes for CASSLGQGNQPQHF.

The chain employs TRBV30 and TRBJ2-7; 7 bases map to TRBD1. Germline V gene data show CDR1 as GTSNPN and CDR2 as SVGIG (reference sequence). This CDR3 spans 12 amino acids. The V gene end was trimmed by 0 bases and the J gene end by 9 bases; junction bases not matched to a gene: 5. CDR3 protein: CAWSVYRQGQYF. CDR3 coding DNA: TGTGCCTGGAGTGTATATCGACAGGGGCAGTACTTC.

The CDR3: CASSSHLSEEQFF. As DNA, the CDR3 is TGTGCCAGCAGTTCCCACCTTTCGGAAGAGCAGTTCTTC. This rearrangement joins TRBV28 to TRBJ2-1; D remains ambiguous. CDR1 MDHEN and CDR2 SYDVKM come from the germline V gene. The CDR3 sequence is 13 residues long. Trimming shortened V by 4 bases and J by 10 bases, and 14 bases separated the two germline ends.

The chain uses TRBV6-5 and TRBJ2-7, with TRBD2 as a possible D gene (7 bases). The CDR3 sequence is 15 residues long. Germline V gene sequence: CDR1 MNHEY, CDR2 SVGAGI. V lost 6 bases, J lost 0 bases, and 15 bases lay in between. CDR3 bases: TGTGCCAGCAGCCGAATGCGGGGGCTCTCCTACGAGCAGTACTTC. Translating it yields CASSRMRGLSYEQYF.

This clone was seen only a few times. V gene TRBV10-3 combines with J gene TRBJ2-7, with D hard to call. CDR1 and CDR2 from the germline V gene are ENHRY and SYGVKD. This CDR3 region has 11 residues. With 11 bases removed from V and 2 bases from J, the gap between germline ends came to 10 bases. CDR3 sequence: CAVTGAYEQYF. DNA for the CDR3: TGTGCCGTAACTGGGGCCTACGAGCAGTACTTC.

The rearrangement uses TRBV7-9 and TRBJ1-1; no reliable D call. This CDR3 spans 12 amino acids. The V end was cut by 3 bases, the J end by 11 bases, with 13 bases between. Germline CDR1 SEHNR, CDR2 FQNEAQ (reference sequence). CDR3: CASSLAREGAFF. CDR3 in DNA: TGTGCCAGCAGCTTGGCGAGGGAAGGCGCTTTCTTT.

The chain is built from TRBV6-6 and TRBJ1-5; TRBD1 matches at 9 bases. This CDR3 contains 15 residues. The V and J ends lost 6 bases and 3 bases, in that order; junction bases with no gene match: 6. In germline, CDR1 is MNHNY, CDR2 SVGAGI (reference sequence). The DNA of the CDR3 is TGTGCCAGCAGCCAGACAGGGGGGCACAATCAGCCCCAGCATTTT. Its protein is CASSQTGGHNQPQHF.

The chain employs TRBV30 and TRBJ2-3; D perhaps matches TRBD1 (5 bases). Germline V gene data show CDR1 as GTSNPN and CDR2 as SVGIG (reference sequence). The ends were cut back, 5 bases at V and 4 bases at J, with 10 bases in the middle. The CDR3 totals 12 residues. The CDR3 DNA reads TGTGCCTGGTCCCGACAGCCAGATACGCAGTATTTT. Its translation is CAWSRQPDTQYF.

This clone was picked up a small number of times. CDR3 in amino acids: CSVESSGANVLTF. As DNA, the CDR3 is TGCAGCGTTGAAAGCTCTGGGGCCAACGTCCTGACTTTC. The chain links TRBV29-1 to TRBJ2-6; no definite D call. From germline, CDR1 is SQVTM and CDR2 ANQGSEA. There are 13 residues in the CDR3. Trimming shortened V by 2 bases and J by 0 bases, and 2 bases separated the two germline ends.

This chain joins TRBV7-3 and TRBJ1-2, with D possibly being TRBD1 (6 bases). Per germline, CDR1 SGHTA and CDR2 FQGTGA. The CDR3 totals 13 residues. The germline V and J ends were trimmed by 5 bases and 2 bases, with 9 bases remaining between them. This chain's CDR3 is CASSRGANYGYTF. In DNA, the CDR3 is TGTGCCAGCAGCCGGGGGGCGAACTATGGCTACACCTTC.

In this sample, this clone turned up a few times. The V gene is TRBV2, the J gene TRBJ2-1; D not resolved. The V end was cut by 6 bases, the J end by 3 bases, with 6 bases between. Germline V gene data show CDR1 as SNHLY and CDR2 as FYNNEI. This CDR3 comprises 12 residues. The CDR3 sequence: CASSLIYNEQFF. The CDR3, as DNA: TGTGCCAGCAGCCTCATCTACAATGAGCAGTTCTTC.